This TCR beta chain was sequenced for a study of vaccination and CD4 T cells after COVID-19. About the study: SARS-CoV-2 had been detected by nasal swab PCR in convalescent patients; several were mild, one severe.

The Oncomine TCR Beta short-read assay was what sequenced the DNA obtained from cultured CD4+ T cells. TCRdb recomputed calls from the PCR reads with MiXCR, one row per CDR3 protein. The table records more than 15,000 distinct CDR3 sequences, under 30% of them present only once. Noted treatment: approximately 9-day PBMC culture with coronavirus spike peptide pools or control peptides (ViraFEST assay). ViraFEST used peptide pools to expand antigen-specific T cells, then sequenced TCRs. Wells that each held a few million PBMCs were cultured with roughly 9.5 IU/ml IL-2 and approximately 10 ug/ml peptide pools. The CDR3 is made up of 19 amino acids. The V gene's germline CDR1 is DFQATT and CDR2 SNEGSKA (reference sequence). V lost 6 bases and J lost 0; bases outside the gene matches: 21. About this clonotype: Its matching antigen is unknown.

The TCR originated in a human donor with COVID-19. This chain connects TRBV20-1 to TRBJ2-7, with 9 bases that match TRBD1. The specimen was cultured CD4+ T cells from blood. CDR3 DNA sequence: TGCAGTGCCAGGCGGCCAGCGGGACAGGGTTTGGGAAGCTCCTACGAGCAGTACTTC. This encodes CSARRPAGQGLGSSYEQYF.